The 18 T cell receptor beta chains below were found in one sample sequenced in a study of cytomegalovirus exposure and HLA in healthy donors. 60 Vbeta and 13 Jbeta primers were used in PCR. The assay was immunoSEQ multiplex PCR, and TCRdb's table has in-frame clones only and misses some. This table holds over 200,000 clones, 82% found once. The sequenced sample was PBMCs. The receptors shown here come from a woman in her thirties or forties in good health and CMV-seropositive.

In this sample, this clone turned up a few times. The chain uses TRBV7-2 and TRBJ2-3; 7 bases match TRBD2. CDR3 length: 15 amino acids. Germline V gives CDR1 SGHTA, CDR2 FQGNSA. V shed 1 base, J shed 4 bases, and the junction held 5 bases outside the gene matches. This chain's CDR3 is CASSLEVGRSDTQYF. DNA for the CDR3: TGTGCCAGCAGCTTAGAGGTCGGGAGGTCAGATACGCAGTATTTT.

V usage is TRBV5-1 and J usage is TRBJ1-1, with a tentative D call TRBD1 (5 bases). The ends were cut back, 4 bases at V and 1 base at J, with 11 bases in the middle. In germline, CDR1 is SGHRS, CDR2 YFSETQ. This CDR3 is 14 amino acids long. The CDR3 coding sequence is TGCGCCAGCAGCCCCGGACATACGAACACTGAAGCTTTCTTT. Translating it yields CASSPGHTNTEAFF.

The rearrangement links TRBV11-2 to TRBJ1-4, with D maybe TRBD1 (5 bases). Germline-derived CDR1 and CDR2 are SGHAT and FQNNGV. V lost 0 bases and J 5 bases, leaving 10 bases between the germline ends. This CDR3 spans 15 amino acids. The CDR3 reads CASSLDAGRNEKLFF. The DNA for the CDR3 is TGTGCCAGCAGCTTAGACGCAGGGAGGAATGAAAAACTGTTTTTT.

The V gene is TRBV30, the J gene TRBJ1-2, with 9 nucleotides matching TRBD1. Germline loops: CDR1 GTSNPN, CDR2 SVGIG (reference sequence). This CDR3 is 16 amino acids long. J gave up 0 bases and V 4 bases, and 9 bases lay outside the gene matches. In DNA, the CDR3 is TGTGCCTGGATATTCGGACAGGGGTTAACTAACTATGGCTACACCTTC. Amino acids: CAWIFGQGLTNYGYTF.

The rearrangement joins TRBV4-3 to TRBJ2-6; D uncertain. Between the trimmed V and J ends, which lost 0 bases and 0 bases, there was a span of 6 bases. In germline, CDR1 is LGHNA, CDR2 YSLEER. The CDR3 contains 16 residues. The DNA for the CDR3 is TGCGCCAGCAGCCAAGATTTCTACTCTGGGGCCAACGTCCTGACTTTC. Translated, it gives CASSQDFYSGANVLTF.

This clone was observed a few times. This chain uses TRBV5-1 with TRBJ2-5; D is possibly TRBD1 (5 bases). CDR1 is SGHRS, CDR2 YFSETQ, per germline. CDR3 length equals 13 residues. V lost 2 bases and J 4 bases, leaving 9 bases between the germline ends. The CDR3 region is CASSFGQGETQYF. CDR3 DNA sequence: TGCGCCAGCAGCTTCGGTCAGGGAGAGACCCAGTACTTC.

In DNA form, the CDR3 reads TGTGCCAGCAGCTCTAAACAGCGGGAGTACGAGCAGTACTTC. Protein: CASSSKQREYEQYF. The chain links TRBV5-4 to TRBJ2-7; 8 bases match TRBD2. V dropped 3 bases and J dropped 4; count of bases not matched to a gene: 6. The CDR3 extends over 14 amino acids. The germline CDR1 and CDR2 sequences are SGHNT and YYREEE (reference sequence).

The V call is TRBV5-8, the J call TRBJ2-3; perhaps TRBD1 as D (6 bases). The CDR3 is 13 amino acids. In germline, CDR1 is SGHTS, CDR2 YDEGEE. V was clipped by 2 bases and J by 6 bases, with 10 bases between them. The CDR3 spells CASSLIRGDTQYF. In nucleotides, the CDR3 is TGTGCCAGCAGCTTAATTAGGGGGGATACGCAGTATTTT.

The genes are TRBV19 and TRBJ1-2, with a tentative D call TRBD1 (5 bases). The CDR3 loop spans 14 amino acids. The V and J ends lost 7 bases and 4 bases respectively, with 16 bases between them. Germline assignment: CDR1 LNHDA and CDR2 SQIVND (reference sequence). CDR3 nucleotide sequence: TGTGCCAGTACCGATCCGGGACTGCCCTATGGCTACACCTTC. It specifies CASTDPGLPYGYTF.

This clone was observed once. The rearrangement uses TRBV10-2 and TRBJ1-4; D is unresolved. From germline, CDR1 is WSHSY and CDR2 SAAADI. Trimming left V 5 bases short and J 8 bases short, with 15 bases between. The length of the CDR3 is 14 residues. The CDR3 DNA sequence: TGCGCCAGCAGTCCTGGAGGCGGGTGGGAAAAACTGTTTTTT. Its protein product is CASSPGGGWEKLFF.

The chain has TRBV5-6 and TRBJ2-1; the D is unclear. From germline, CDR1 is SGHDT and CDR2 YYEEEE. CDR3 size: 15 residues. With 4 bases removed from V and 14 bases from J, the gap between germline ends came to 25 bases. CDR3 protein: CASSPPTRSSLRKFF. The CDR3 DNA follows: TGTGCCAGCAGCCCCCCTACCAGGTCCTCCTTGCGAAAGTTCTTC.

The J gene is TRBJ2-7, the V gene TRBV7-9; D may be TRBD1 (5 bases). This CDR3 has 17 amino acids. Trimming stripped 6 bases from V and 1 base from J, with 22 bases between. CDR1 is SEHNR and CDR2 is FQNEAQ in the germline V gene (reference sequence). CDR3 protein: CASSLLSRQGRSYEQYF. CDR3 nucleotides: TGTGCCAGCAGTCTTTTGAGCAGGCAGGGAAGGTCCTACGAGCAGTACTTC.

The V and J genes are TRBV29-1 and TRBJ1-2; TRBD1 might be the D (6 bases). The V and J ends lost 1 base and 2 bases respectively, with 11 bases between them. CDR3 length: 14 residues. Germline values: CDR1 SQVTM, CDR2 ANQGSEA. In DNA form, the CDR3 reads TGCAGCGTTGAAGGGACAGACACCAACTATGGCTACACCTTC. Translating it yields CSVEGTDTNYGYTF.

The V call is TRBV11-2, the J call TRBJ2-4; TRBD2 matches at 13 bases. The V gene's germline CDR1 is SGHAT and CDR2 FQNNGV. The ends lost 3 bases at V and 0 bases at J; junction bases unmatched: 5. The CDR3 contains 18 residues. The CDR3 coding sequence is TGTGCCAGCAGCTTGACTAGCGGGGGGTTGCTAGCCAAAAACATTCAGTACTTC. Encoded protein: CASSLTSGGLLAKNIQYF.

The chain carries TRBV25-1 and TRBJ2-2; 8 nucleotides align to TRBD2. Germline values: CDR1 MGHDK, CDR2 SYGVNS. This CDR3 spans 18 amino acids. The V and J ends lost 1 base and 3 bases, in that order; junction bases with no gene match: 10. CDR3 nucleotides: TGTGCCAGCAGTGAATTGGGGCAGCGGGAGAAGGACACCGGGGAGCTGTTTTTT. It specifies CASSELGQREKDTGELFF. Full variable domain (rest looked up from reference TRBV25-1 and TRBJ2-2): EADIYQTPRYLVIGTGKKITLECSQTMGHDKMYWYQQDPGMELHLIHYSYGVNSTEKGDLSSESTVSRIRTEHFPLTLESARPSHTSQYLCASSELGQREKDTGELFFGEGSRLTVL.

This chain links TRBV7-8 with TRBJ1-2; 7 nucleotides match TRBD1. The CDR3 has 15 residues. The V gene end was trimmed by 5 bases and the J gene end by 4 bases; junction bases not matched to a gene: 10. Germline-derived CDR1 and CDR2 are SGHVS and FQNEAQ. The CDR3 loop is CASSATGQSFYGYTF. Written as DNA, the CDR3 is TGTGCCAGCAGCGCGACGGGACAGTCCTTCTATGGCTACACCTTC. The variable domain in full, with the rest retrieved from reference TRBV7-8 and TRBJ1-2, is GAGVSQSPRYKVAKRGQDVALRCDPISGHVSLFWYQQALGQGPEFLTYFQNEAQLDKSGLPSDRFFAERPEGSVSTLKIQRTQQEDSAVYLCASSATGQSFYGYTFGSGTRLTVV.

The V and J genes are TRBV18 and TRBJ1-2, with D unresolved. Trimming pared 3 bases from V and 2 bases from J, leaving 7 bases between. Germline V gene sequence: CDR1 KGHSH, CDR2 LQKENI. The CDR3 loop spans 13 amino acids. The CDR3 DNA reads as TGTGCCAGCTCACCTGCTGAGAACTATGGCTACACCTTC. Its translation: CASSPAENYGYTF.

This clone was counted a few times. This CDR3 reads CASSSGLADYNEQFF. CDR3 bases: TGCGCCAGCAGCTCGGGACTAGCGGACTACAATGAGCAGTTCTTC. The chain combines TRBV5-1 with TRBJ2-1; TRBD2 aligns across 11 bases. V was pared by 3 bases and J by 3 bases, with 2 bases of the junction left unmatched. Per germline, CDR1 SGHRS and CDR2 YFSETQ. The CDR3 contains 15 residues.